This T cell receptor (beta chain) was recovered during a study of blood T cell repertoires in COVID-19. Background on the study: Some COVID-19 samples were acute and others convalescent; all came from the United States, Italy and Spain. PBMCs, B-cell-depleted T cells, or T cells were the source of the cDNA or gDNA that made up the material.

Per the study methods: By means of reference gene primer amplification, nucleated cell counts were estimated. Using immunoSEQ multiplex PCR, the repertoire was profiled, and TCRdb retains in-frame clones only, with some absent. V and J calls and clone size are copied from that table; D and trimming were computed from the DNA. The sample has 45,000 to 60,000 clones; roughly 87% are singletons. Losses at the gene ends were 3 bases for V and 0 bases for J; bases not matched to a gene: 10. Germline V gives CDR1 SGDLS, CDR2 YYNGEE. CDR3 length equals 17 residues. The clonotype originates from a man between 60 and 75 years old with acute or convalescent COVID-19. This rearrangement joins TRBV9 to TRBJ2-3; 7 nucleotides align to TRBD2. Sequenced sample: peripheral blood. The CDR3 spells CASSGPGGSPSTDTQYF. CDR3 in DNA: TGTGCCAGCAGCGGCCCCGGCGGGAGCCCTAGCACAGATACGCAGTATTTT.